This T cell receptor beta chain was sequenced in a study of cytomegalovirus exposure and HLA in healthy donors. The study, taken as a whole, reports: Most TCR sequences showed up rarely, but some public TCRs showed up in many donors. That first-cohort TCR clusters tended to co-occur in the roughly 110 validation repertoires was found in a later analysis.

On this clone: Its antigen is undetermined.

Germline V gene data show CDR1 as SGHAT and CDR2 as FQNNGV. CDR3 length: 15 residues. V was shortened by 3 bases and J by 4 bases, with 15 bases between the two germline ends. Only in-frame clones appear in the TCRdb table, and some are missing; sequencing was by immunoSEQ multiplex PCR. The sample carries approximately 270,000 clones, more than 75% recorded once. The sequenced sample was PBMCs. The gene calls are TRBV11-2 and TRBJ2-5; D is perhaps TRBD2 (6 bases). The receptor comes from a man aged 18 to 30 in good health and CMV-seropositive. This CDR3 is CASSFFGQGGETQYF. The CDR3 DNA reads TGTGCCAGCAGCTTTTTTGGGCAGGGAGGAGAGACCCAGTACTTC.